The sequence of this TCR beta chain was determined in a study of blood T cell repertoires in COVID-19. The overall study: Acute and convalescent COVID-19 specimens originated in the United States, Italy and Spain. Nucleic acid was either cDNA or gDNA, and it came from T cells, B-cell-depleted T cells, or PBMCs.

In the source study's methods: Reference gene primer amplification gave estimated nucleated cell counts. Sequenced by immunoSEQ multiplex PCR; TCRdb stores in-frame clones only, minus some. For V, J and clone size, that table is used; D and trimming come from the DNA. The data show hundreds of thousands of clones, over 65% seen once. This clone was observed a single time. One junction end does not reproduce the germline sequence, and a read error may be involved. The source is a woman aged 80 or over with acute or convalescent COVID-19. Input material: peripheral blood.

The CDR3 loop reads CASSLVPVF. Written as DNA, the CDR3 is TGTGCCAGCAGCTTAGTCCCTGTCTTT. V is TRBV7-2 and J is TRBJ1-1; D call uncertain. This CDR3 is built from 9 residues. Germline V lookup: CDR1 SGHTA, CDR2 FQGNSA.